Below are 21 T cell receptor beta chains sequenced from a single sample in a study of blood T cell repertoires in COVID-19. Profiled with immunoSEQ multiplex PCR; TCRdb holds only in-frame clones, not every one. The sample contains about 160,000 clones, about 90% of which appear only once. The sample comprised peripheral blood. Receptors were obtained from a man between 25 and 39 years old with COVID-19, enrolled during active disease.

This CDR3 is CASLDRLTSPLHF. CDR3 coding DNA: TGTGCCAGCCTCGACAGGCTTACTTCACCCCTCCACTTT. V and J are TRBV11-2 and TRBJ1-6; D is possibly TRBD1 (6 bases). The CDR3 contains 13 residues. Germline assignment: CDR1 SGHAT and CDR2 FQNNGV. V shed 8 bases and J shed 9 bases, with 14 bases lying between them. Filled out from reference TRBV11-2 and TRBJ1-6, the complete variable domain reads EAGVAQSPRYKIIEKRQSVAFWCNPISGHATLYWYQQILGQGPKLLIQFQNNGVVDDSQLPKDRFSAERLKGVDSTLKIQPAKLEDSAVYLCASLDRLTSPLHFGNGTRLTVT.

The J gene is TRBJ1-1, the V gene TRBV29-1, with TRBD1 identical over 7 bases. The germline CDR1 and CDR2 sequences are SQVTM and ANQGSEA. The V gene end was trimmed by 4 bases and the J gene end by 7 bases; junction bases not matched to a gene: 6. The CDR3 extends over 12 amino acids. CDR3 loop: CSVVQGIGEAFF. As DNA, the CDR3 is TGCAGCGTTGTACAGGGGATCGGTGAAGCTTTCTTT.

In DNA, the CDR3 is TGTGCCAGCGCGCCCGAATTGCAGCGGGCTTATCAGCCCCAGCATTTT. Translating gives CASAPELQRAYQPQHF. V and J are TRBV19 and TRBJ1-5; D call uncertain. This CDR3 is 16 amino acids long. From germline, CDR1 is LNHDA and CDR2 SQIVND (reference sequence). The V end was cut by 9 bases, the J end by 5 bases, with 23 bases between.

The chain uses TRBV7-3 and TRBJ1-6; D not certain. V was clipped by 0 bases and J by 0 bases, with 15 bases between them. The length of the CDR3 is 19 residues. Germline V gene lookup returns CDR1 SGHTA and CDR2 FQGTGA. CDR3: CASSLTQMDGSSYNSPLHF. DNA of the CDR3: TGTGCCAGCAGCTTAACCCAGATGGACGGGAGCTCCTATAATTCACCCCTCCACTTT.

This clone was found once. This chain joins TRBV5-5 and TRBJ2-3; 10 positions match TRBD2. This CDR3 spans 16 amino acids. V lost 4 bases and J lost 7; bases outside the gene matches: 12. Germline CDR1 reads SGHKS; CDR2 reads YYEKEE (reference sequence). The CDR3 DNA reads as TGTGCCAGCAGCCTAGAAGCGGGGGGGCGCCCCAATACGCAGTATTTT. Translated, it gives CASSLEAGGRPNTQYF.

This chain uses TRBV18 with TRBJ1-2; D gene ambiguous. CDR1 KGHSH and CDR2 LQKENI come from the germline V gene. Trimming took 0 bases from V and 6 from J, leaving 8 bases between them. The CDR3 is 13 amino acids. CDR3 region: CASSPPTRDGYTF. In nucleotides, the CDR3 is TGTGCCAGCTCACCACCGACCCGGGATGGCTACACCTTC.

The chain combines TRBV6-5 with TRBJ2-3; 9 nucleotides agree with TRBD2. The CDR3 covers 15 residues. Germline CDR1 is MNHEY and CDR2 is SVGAGI. The J segment lost 4 bases and the V segment lost 2 bases, leaving 4 bases of the junction unmatched. The CDR3: CASSYKGLAADTQYF. Here the CDR3 DNA reads TGTGCCAGCAGTTACAAGGGACTAGCAGCAGATACGCAGTATTTT.

The CDR3 spells CASSSTAFEAFF. CDR3 DNA sequence: TGTGCCAGCAGCTCAACAGCATTTGAAGCTTTCTTT. This chain connects TRBV5-6 to TRBJ1-1; the D is unclear. Germline assignment: CDR1 SGHDT and CDR2 YYEEEE. The CDR3 length is 12 residues. The V gene lost 3 bases and the J gene lost 7 bases, with 10 bases spanning the gap. Full variable domain (rest looked up from reference TRBV5-6 and TRBJ1-1): DAGVTQSPTHLIKTRGQQVTLRCSPKSGHDTVSWYQQALGQGPQFIFQYYEEEERQRGNFPDRFSGHQFPNYSSELNVNALLLGDSALYLCASSSTAFEAFFGQGTRLTVV.

This chain links TRBV11-2 with TRBJ2-5, with 15 bases matching TRBD2. Germline trimming cut 3 bases from V and 1 base from J; bases unmatched to any gene: 0. This CDR3 spans 16 amino acids. Germline V lookup: CDR1 SGHAT, CDR2 FQNNGV. The CDR3 DNA reads TGTGCCAGCAGCTTGGGACTAGCGGGGGGCCAAGAGACCCAGTACTTC. Translating gives CASSLGLAGGQETQYF.

The chain recombines TRBV5-1 with TRBJ2-1, with 8 bases fitting TRBD1. Germline V gene sequence: CDR1 SGHRS, CDR2 YFSETQ. The junction had 1 base not matched to a gene; V was cut back by 4 bases and J by 7 bases. This CDR3 is 12 amino acids long. The CDR3: CASSTGGNEQFF. The CDR3 region has the DNA TGCGCCAGCAGCACAGGGGGGAATGAGCAGTTCTTC.

This clone has more than one count but fewer than ten. This chain uses TRBV10-2 with TRBJ2-5, with D tentatively TRBD2 (5 bases). Germline-derived CDR1 and CDR2 are WSHSY and SAAADI. The V gene lost 4 bases and the J gene lost 3 bases, with 9 bases spanning the gap. This CDR3 is built from 13 residues. CDR3 in amino acids: CASSGRGKETQYF. The CDR3 coding sequence is TGCGCCAGCAGTGGACGAGGGAAAGAGACCCAGTACTTC.

This clone appeared a single time. V gene TRBV29-1 combines with J gene TRBJ2-1; no firm D call. In germline, CDR1 is SQVTM, CDR2 ANQGSEA. CDR3 length equals 12 residues. Trimming took 3 bases from V and 5 from J, leaving 8 bases between them. CDR3 in amino acids: CSVETPHNEQFF. As DNA, the CDR3 is TGCAGCGTTGAGACTCCTCACAATGAGCAGTTCTTC.

The chain couples TRBV7-3 to TRBJ2-7; weak D call: TRBD2 (6 bases). The V and J ends lost 1 base and 0 bases respectively, with 10 bases between them. Germline CDR1 and CDR2: SGHTA and FQGTGA. The CDR3 is 15 residues long. The CDR3 region has the DNA TGTGCCAGCAGCTTAATGGGCGGGAACTCCTACGAGCAGTACTTC. This translates into CASSLMGGNSYEQYF.

The chain employs TRBV27 and TRBJ2-3; TRBD1 matches 7 bases. There are 14 residues in the CDR3. Germline trimming cut 5 bases from V and 2 bases from J; bases unmatched to any gene: 4. Germline loops: CDR1 MNHEY, CDR2 SMNVEV (reference sequence). CDR3 coding DNA: TGTGCCAGCAGTCCCGACAGGGCCACAGATACGCAGTATTTT. Residues: CASSPDRATDTQYF.

This chain connects TRBV4-3 to TRBJ1-1, with D unresolved. The ends were cut back, 1 base at V and 4 bases at J, with 7 bases in the middle. The CDR3 totals 13 residues. In germline, CDR1 is LGHNA, CDR2 YSLEER. CDR3 DNA: TGCGCCAGCAGCCAAGCTGAGTCCACTGAAGCTTTCTTT. It yields the protein CASSQAESTEAFF.

The rearrangement uses TRBV24-1 and TRBJ1-1; D unclear. V lost 2 bases, J lost 1 base, and 4 bases lay in between. CDR1 and CDR2 from the germline V gene are KGHDR and SFDVKD. This CDR3 comprises 13 residues. This chain's CDR3 is CATSDSGNTEAFF. As DNA, the CDR3 is TGTGCCACCAGTGATTCAGGGAACACTGAAGCTTTCTTT.

The CDR3 protein is CASSYSGSLSGNTIYF. The CDR3 nucleotides are TGTGCCAGCAGTTACTCGGGCAGCCTCTCTGGAAACACCATATATTTT. The rearrangement uses TRBV6-2 or TRBV6-3 and TRBJ1-3; no clear D gene. Trimming removed 0 bases at V and 0 bases at J, with 9 bases between. CDR3 length: 16 residues. Per germline, CDR1 MNHEY and CDR2 SVGEGT.

Comment on this clone: In the same sample, other DNA sequences code for this CDR3. The chain has TRBV7-2 and TRBJ2-7; 12 bases are shared with TRBD1. CDR1 is SGHTA and CDR2 is FQGNSA in the germline V gene. The V segment lost 5 bases and the J segment 4 bases; nucleotides outside the gene matches: 3. This CDR3 contains 14 residues. The CDR3 sequence is CASSLGQGAYEQYF. The CDR3 DNA reads TGTGCCAGCAGCCTGGGACAGGGGGCGTACGAGCAGTACTTC.

Here the CDR3 reads CASSSPGLAGEQFF. For the CDR3, the DNA is TGTGCCAGCAGTTCCCCGGGACTAGCGGGTGAGCAGTTCTTC. This chain uses TRBV28 with TRBJ2-1, with 12 positions matching TRBD2. V lost 4 bases and J lost 9; bases outside the gene matches: 4. CDR3 size: 14 residues. The V gene's germline CDR1 is MDHEN and CDR2 SYDVKM.

This chain connects TRBV28 to TRBJ1-5; maybe TRBD1 (6 bases). Germline V gene data show CDR1 as MDHEN and CDR2 as SYDVKM. This CDR3 is built from 15 residues. The V end was cut by 3 bases, the J end by 2 bases, with 11 bases between. In DNA, the CDR3 is TGTGCCAGCAGTTTGGGGGGGCAGGGCAATCAGCCCCAGCATTTT. This sequence encodes CASSLGGQGNQPQHF.

Only a few counts were recorded for this clone. The chain carries TRBV4-3 and TRBJ1-1, with a tentative D call TRBD1 (6 bases). Trimming removed 3 bases from V and 1 base from J, with 9 bases in between. Germline loops: CDR1 LGHNA, CDR2 YSLEER. There are 14 residues in the CDR3. The CDR3 reads CASSQIQGNTEAFF. The CDR3 DNA reads TGCGCCAGCAGCCAGATACAGGGGAACACTGAAGCTTTCTTT.